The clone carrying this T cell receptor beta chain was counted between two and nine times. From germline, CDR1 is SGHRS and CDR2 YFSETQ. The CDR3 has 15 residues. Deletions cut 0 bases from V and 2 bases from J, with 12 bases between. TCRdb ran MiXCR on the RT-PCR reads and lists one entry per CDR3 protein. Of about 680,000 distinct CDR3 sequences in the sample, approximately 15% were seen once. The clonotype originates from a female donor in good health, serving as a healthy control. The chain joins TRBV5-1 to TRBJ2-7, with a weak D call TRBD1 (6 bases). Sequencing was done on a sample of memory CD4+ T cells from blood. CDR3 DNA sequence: TGCGCCAGCAGCTTGGCTCCAGGGGACCCCTACGAGCAGTACTTC. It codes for CASSLAPGDPYEQYF.